This T cell receptor beta chain was retrieved from a study of T cell responses to AZD1222 COVID-19 vaccine. TCRdb's copy holds only in-frame clones and misses some; the assay was immunoSEQ multiplex PCR. The sample gives about 110,000 clones, about 94% of which show up once; roughly 2.2% is in the top ten. Notes on the study in general: Mostly white British, mostly female donors; authors suggested clonal diversity may be underestimated. Spike-specific TCR breadth rose after two AZD1222 doses, and depth rose as well.

On this clone: The antigen is not known.

CDR1 is LGHDT, CDR2 YNNKEL, per germline (reference sequence). The CDR3 spans 15 residues. Trimming took 2 bases from V and 7 from J, leaving 14 bases between them. The starting material was peripheral blood, obtained on day 0 of AZD1222 vaccination. The source is an adult in good health. The V and J genes are TRBV3-1 (or the pseudogene TRBV3-2) and TRBJ1-4; perhaps TRBD1 as D (5 bases). The CDR3 DNA follows: TGTGCCAGCAGCCAATGGTCCCCTGGGGCTGAAAAACTGTTTTTT. Its protein product is CASSQWSPGAEKLFF.